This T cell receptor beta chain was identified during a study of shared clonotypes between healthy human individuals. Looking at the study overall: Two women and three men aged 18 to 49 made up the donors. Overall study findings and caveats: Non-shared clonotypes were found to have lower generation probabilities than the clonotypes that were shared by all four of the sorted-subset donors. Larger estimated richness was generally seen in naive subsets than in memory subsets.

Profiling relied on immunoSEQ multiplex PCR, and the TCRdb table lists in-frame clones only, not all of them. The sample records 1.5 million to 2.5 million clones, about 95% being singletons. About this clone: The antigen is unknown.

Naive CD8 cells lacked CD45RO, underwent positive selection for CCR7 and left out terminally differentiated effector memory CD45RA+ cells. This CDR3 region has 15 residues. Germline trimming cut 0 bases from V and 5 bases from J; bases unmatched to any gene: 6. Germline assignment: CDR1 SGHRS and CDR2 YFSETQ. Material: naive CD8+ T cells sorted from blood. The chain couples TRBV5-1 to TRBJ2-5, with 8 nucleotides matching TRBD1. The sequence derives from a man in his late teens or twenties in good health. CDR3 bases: TGCGCCAGCAGCTTGGCAGGGGGCGAGGTGGAGACCCAGTACTTC. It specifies CASSLAGGEVETQYF.